This TCR beta chain is from a study of blood T cell repertoires in COVID-19. V lost 7 bases, J lost 5 bases, and 3 bases stayed unmatched. CDR3 length equals 14 residues. From germline, CDR1 is SGDLS and CDR2 YYNGEE. Repertoires were generated with immunoSEQ multiplex PCR, while TCRdb's copy carries only in-frame clones and drops some. The table lists about 180,000 clones, 70% to 90% of them singletons, with around 9.9% in the top ten. Sequenced material: peripheral blood. The receptor comes from a human donor with active or convalescent COVID-19. The donor label of this sample is uncertain. This chain connects TRBV9 to TRBJ2-3; the match to TRBD2 covers 14 bases. The CDR3 loop is CASGTSGGGDTQYF. The CDR3 nucleotides are TGTGCCAGCGGGACTAGCGGGGGTGGAGATACGCAGTATTTT.